This record looks at one T cell receptor (beta chain) sequence and its context. Its antigen remains undetermined. A junction end diverges from the germline sequence, so it may reflect a read error. In the ophthalmopathy patients, disease was moderately to severely active, with a Clinical Activity Score of 3 or more, a NOSPECS grade of 4 or more, and a duration of less than 3 months. The study excluded patients with uncontrolled infections, other autoimmune diseases, pregnancy or lactation. Diagnoses were established on the basis of clinical symptoms, serum thyroxine and TRAb, thyroid ultrasound, and orbital computed tomography. Ficoll-Paque density gradient centrifugation was used to isolate PBMCs from around 10 ml of fresh peripheral blood. Total RNA was extracted using Trizol reagent, and RNA quality was assessed on an Agilent 2100 Bioanalyzer. The TCR beta CDR3 regions were amplified from RNA transcripts. The first round of RT-PCR for the TCR CDR3 was performed with the HTBI primer set and the Qiagen OneStep RT-PCR kit. Libraries were constructed in a second round of multiplex PCR, after which size selection and purification were carried out. Sequencing of the libraries was done on an Illumina HiSeq2000 using paired-end 100 bp reads. The source study handled its data this way. SOAPnuke was used to process the raw data, with reads discarded if the reads contained adapters or uncalled bases, had a mean Phred below 15, or lacked an exact constant-primer or identifier match. COPE v1.2.5 was used to merge the high-quality paired reads, and each unique nucleotide sequence was defined as a clonotype. Clonotypes were aligned to IMGT TRBV, TRBD and TRBJ reference segments using MiTCR v1.1. The analysis was restricted to V-J combinations with a frequency above 0.0001, which together covered 99.2% of the repertoires. The TCS score was defined as F50 (clonal expansion) divided by E x V (chaos), with BLOSUM62-based TCRdist calculated between CDR3 peptides within each V-J. Welch's t-statistics and random forest reduced roughly 530 V-J features to 10 to 15, which were used in a naive Bayes classifier (R e1071). The public reads were run again by TCRdb, first through fastp at Q25 and then through MiXCR, and only productive beta chains were kept. CDR3 protein sequences are deduplicated, and each keeps its most common genes and DNA. TCRdb's processing, not the study's, gives the V and J calls here. This sample comprises a few hundred thousand distinct CDR3 sequences, around 16% of them detected only once. Roughly 3% of the sample comes from the top ten.

The data derive from a study of T cells in Graves' hyperthyroidism and ophthalmopathy (dated by TCRdb to the late 2010s). Looking at the study overall: Peripheral blood was collected at initial diagnosis, before any treatment. A discovery cohort of about a hundred patients, roughly 45 with Graves' ophthalmopathy and roughly 59 with stable Graves' hyperthyroidism, was used to find distinguishing TCR V-J signatures. Whether ophthalmopathy could be predicted prospectively was tested in an independent validation cohort made up of 18 to 20 hyperthyroidism patients plus 17 patients who later progressed to ophthalmopathy. The 75 to 100 discovery patients were divided at random into training and test sets in a 7:3 ratio. The study also compared thyroid tissue and blood T-cell repertoires from about six Graves' hyperthyroidism patients. After blood sampling, hyperthyroidism patients were treated with methimazole at a starting dose of 30 mg daily, and ophthalmopathy patients were treated with high-dose intravenous methylprednisolone. TCR Vbeta CDR3 sequencing of approximately 140 peripheral blood samples (43 ophthalmopathy, 70 to 85 hyperthyroidism and approximately 17 progressor patients) is reported in the paper.

Overall results and qualifications from the work: In validation, progression to ophthalmopathy was predicted by the model with about 70% sensitivity and just over 72% specificity, a median of roughly six months before onset. Blood samples also contained most of the expanded thyroid clonotypes (frequency above 0.001), which suggests that blood repertoires may reflect thyroid immune responses. No statistical method was used to fix the sample size in advance, and group allocation was not hidden from the investigators. Ophthalmopathy was separated from stable hyperthyroidism by a 13 V-J signature model, with 85% to 90% sensitivity and approximately 81% specificity obtained in cross-validation and 80%/75% obtained in testing.

CDR1 SQVTM and CDR2 ANQGSEA were looked up in the germline V gene. The CDR3 covers 13 residues, taking in both the cysteine and the phenylalanine. Just CDR3 DNA is preserved here, 39 bases in frame from base 1. The chain is encoded by TRBV29-1 joined to TRBJ1-1, with TRBD1 perhaps the D gene, on 6 matching bases. The receptor's source is a woman aged 40 to 50 with Graves' ophthalmopathy. Specimen: blood. The bases read TGCAGCGCTGAAGGGGGTCCCCGCTTTGAAGCTTTCTTT. This translates into CSAEGGPRFEAFF.